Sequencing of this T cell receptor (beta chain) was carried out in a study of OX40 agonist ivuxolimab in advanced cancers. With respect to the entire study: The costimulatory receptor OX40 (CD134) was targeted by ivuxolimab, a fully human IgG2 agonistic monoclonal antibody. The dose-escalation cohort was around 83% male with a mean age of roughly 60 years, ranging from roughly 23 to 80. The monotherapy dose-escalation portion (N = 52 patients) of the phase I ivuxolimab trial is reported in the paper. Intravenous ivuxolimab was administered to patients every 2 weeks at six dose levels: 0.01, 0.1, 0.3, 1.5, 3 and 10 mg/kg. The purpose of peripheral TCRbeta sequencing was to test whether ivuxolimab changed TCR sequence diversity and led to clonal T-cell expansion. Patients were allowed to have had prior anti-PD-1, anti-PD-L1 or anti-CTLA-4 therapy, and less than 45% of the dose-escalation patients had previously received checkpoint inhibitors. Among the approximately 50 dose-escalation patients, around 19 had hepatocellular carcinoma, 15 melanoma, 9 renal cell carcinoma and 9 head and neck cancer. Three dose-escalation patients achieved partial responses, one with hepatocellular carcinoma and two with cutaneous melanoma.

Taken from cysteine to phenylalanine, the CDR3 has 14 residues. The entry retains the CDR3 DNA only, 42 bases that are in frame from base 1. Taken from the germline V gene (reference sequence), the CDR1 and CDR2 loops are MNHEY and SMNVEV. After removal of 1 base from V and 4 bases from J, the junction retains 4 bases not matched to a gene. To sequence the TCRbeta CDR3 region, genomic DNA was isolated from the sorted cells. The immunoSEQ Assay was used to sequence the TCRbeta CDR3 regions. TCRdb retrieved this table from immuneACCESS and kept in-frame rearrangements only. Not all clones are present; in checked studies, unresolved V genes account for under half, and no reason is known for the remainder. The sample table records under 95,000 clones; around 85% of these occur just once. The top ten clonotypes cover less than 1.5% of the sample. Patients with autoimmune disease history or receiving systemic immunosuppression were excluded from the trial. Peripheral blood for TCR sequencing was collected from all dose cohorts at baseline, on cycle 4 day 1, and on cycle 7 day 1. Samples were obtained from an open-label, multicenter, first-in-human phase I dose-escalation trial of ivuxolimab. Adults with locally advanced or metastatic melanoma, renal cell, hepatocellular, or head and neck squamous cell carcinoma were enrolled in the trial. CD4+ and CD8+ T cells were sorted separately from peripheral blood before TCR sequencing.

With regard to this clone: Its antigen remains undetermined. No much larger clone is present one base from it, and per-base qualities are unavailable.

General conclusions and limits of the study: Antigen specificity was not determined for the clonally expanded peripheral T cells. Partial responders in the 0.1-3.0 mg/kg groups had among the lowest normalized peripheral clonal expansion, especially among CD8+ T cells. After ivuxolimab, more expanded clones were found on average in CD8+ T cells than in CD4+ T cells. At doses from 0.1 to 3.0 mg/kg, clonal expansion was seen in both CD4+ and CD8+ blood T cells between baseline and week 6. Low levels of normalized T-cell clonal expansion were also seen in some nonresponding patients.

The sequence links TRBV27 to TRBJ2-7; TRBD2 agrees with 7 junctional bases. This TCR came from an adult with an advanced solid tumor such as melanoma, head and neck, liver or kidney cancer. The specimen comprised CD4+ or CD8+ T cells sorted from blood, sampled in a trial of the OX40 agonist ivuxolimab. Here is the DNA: TGTGCCAGCAGTTTATTGCGGGAGAATTACGAGCAGTACTTC. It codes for CASSLLRENYEQYF.